This entry concerns a single T cell receptor beta chain. Its antigen remains unidentified. The data stem from a study of T-cell reconstitution after alpha-beta-depleted transplantation in children. The CDR3 runs 19 residues. Germline CDR1 reads DFQATT; CDR2 reads SNEGSKA (reference sequence). Construction of the TCRbeta library involved unique molecular identifiers. TCRdb called the PCR reads again in MiXCR, with one record for every CDR3 protein. The top ten clones hold approximately 14% of a sample with fewer than 750,000 distinct CDR3 sequences, about 21% of them seen once. Whole-study results and caveats: Reportedly, alpha-beta T cells present about two months post-transplant originated from several hundred expanded clones of graft origin. Hyperexpanded clones declined; after one year, newly produced T cells mostly supplied diversity. There were some patients whose high TCRbeta diversity at day 60 came from surviving recipient T cells and thymic progenitors.

This receptor was obtained from a boy younger than two who had a stem cell transplant for acute myeloid leukemia, so the T cells may come from the graft donor. The specimen was PBMCs, mostly from graft donor cells, collected 360 days after TCRalphabeta/CD19-depleted stem cell transplant. The rearrangement links TRBV20-1 to TRBJ1-1, with D perhaps matching TRBD1 (5 bases). DNA of the CDR3: TGCTGGGCTAGAGATCCTCTTTCGCCCTACAGGTCTAGAAACACTGAAGCTTTCTTT. Amino acid sequence: CWARDPLSPYRSRNTEAFF.